This entry lists 15 T cell receptor beta chains sequenced from one sample in a study of T cells in Graves' hyperthyroidism and ophthalmopathy. Amplification yielded TCR beta CDR3 regions, with RNA transcripts as the source. HTBI primers were employed in a first-round RT-PCR of the TCR CDR3. TCRdb fed the multiplex PCR reads into MiXCR, producing one record per CDR3 protein. The table records 490,000 or so distinct CDR3 sequences, 15% to 20% of them present only once. Material: blood. Source of these receptors: a man aged 35 to 55 with Graves' ophthalmopathy.

The chain is built from TRBV6-2 or TRBV6-3 and TRBJ1-1; TRBD1 might be the D (6 bases). Germline V CDR1 and CDR2: MNHEY, SVGEGT. The CDR3 has 12 residues. With 5 bases removed from V and 7 bases from J, the gap between germline ends came to 11 bases. The CDR3 DNA follows: TGTGCCAGCAGTCCGGCGGACAGTGAAGCTTTCTTT. Its protein product is CASSPADSEAFF.

In DNA, the CDR3 is TGTGCCAGCAGTTCGTGGGGGGCCTATGGCTACACCTTC. Protein: CASSSWGAYGYTF. The V gene is TRBV12-3 or TRBV12-4, the J gene TRBJ1-2; possibly TRBD1 for D (6 bases). This CDR3 comprises 13 residues. V lost 4 bases to trimming and J lost 4 bases, with 10 bases between them.

The chain employs TRBV19 and TRBJ1-1; D is uncertain. CDR1 is LNHDA and CDR2 is SQIVND in the germline V gene (reference sequence). The CDR3 extends over 17 amino acids. The ends were cut back, 5 bases at V and 0 bases at J, with 19 bases in the middle. The CDR3 DNA sequence: TGTGCCAGTAGTCCGGACCGACCCGGCATCGTGAACACTGAAGCTTTCTTT. It translates to CASSPDRPGIVNTEAFF.

With respect to this clonotype: A read error may produce the germline difference seen at one junction end. This chain links TRBV5-1 with TRBJ2-3, with 9 bases identical to TRBD1. The CDR3 totals 15 residues. Germline V gene sequence: CDR1 SGHRS, CDR2 YFSETQ. DNA of the CDR3: TGTGCCAGCAGCCTACAGGGGGCGCGGGCAGATACGCAGTATTTT. It is translated as CASSLQGARADTQYF. The variable domain in full, with the rest retrieved from reference TRBV5-1 and TRBJ2-3, is KAGVTQTPRYLIKTRGQQVTLSCSPISGHRSVSWYQQTPGQGLQFLFEYFSETQRNKGNFPGRFSGRQFSNSRSEMNVSTLELGDSALYLCASSLQGARADTQYFGPGTRLTVL.

This clonotype showed up just a few times. The gene calls are TRBV27 and TRBJ2-7; perhaps D is TRBD1 or TRBD2 (5 bases each). The germline V gene encodes CDR1 MNHEY and CDR2 SMNVEV (reference sequence). CDR3 size: 15 residues. Trimming pared 6 bases from V and 4 bases from J, leaving 19 bases between. The CDR3 sequence: CASSYSQPGPYEQYF. CDR3 nucleotide sequence: TGTGCCAGCAGCTACTCTCAACCGGGACCTTACGAGCAGTACTTC.

The table lists this clonotype with many counts. This sequence joins TRBV5-5 and TRBJ1-5; 9 bases line up with TRBD1. V shed 5 bases and J 7 bases; nucleotides not matched to a gene: 7. This CDR3 spans 14 amino acids. In germline, CDR1 is SGHKS, CDR2 YYEKEE (reference sequence). Here the CDR3 DNA reads TGTGCCAGCAGTTCCGGGACAGGGAGACAGCCCCAGCATTTT. Translation: CASSSGTGRQPQHF.

In this sample, this clonotype turned up once. The chain employs TRBV20-1 and TRBJ1-6, with TRBD1 as a possible D gene (6 bases). Germline V gene lookup returns CDR1 DFQATT and CDR2 SNEGSKA (reference sequence). Trimming removed 5 bases at V and 0 bases at J, with 11 bases between. The CDR3 length is 15 residues. CDR3 bases: TGCAGTGCTGCCCAGGGGAGCTCCTATAATTCACCCCTCCACTTT. It specifies CSAAQGSSYNSPLHF.

This clonotype was counted at least ten times. The CDR3, as DNA: TGTGCCAGCAGCCTTATCGGCGGGGCCTACAATGAGCAGTTCTTC. This gives the protein CASSLIGGAYNEQFF. The V and J genes are TRBV3-1 and TRBJ2-1; possibly TRBD2 for D (6 bases). CDR3 length equals 15 residues. From germline, CDR1 is LGHDT and CDR2 YNNKEL (reference sequence). The ends were cut back, 4 bases at V and 2 bases at J, with 12 bases in the middle.

The genes are TRBV11-3 and TRBJ1-1, with D perhaps matching TRBD1 (5 bases). The V end was cut by 5 bases, the J end by 3 bases, with 16 bases between. The CDR3 totals 15 residues. Germline-derived CDR1 and CDR2 are SGHNT and YENEEA. The CDR3 protein is CASSGGRGLDTEAFF. CDR3 coding DNA: TGTGCCAGCAGCGGAGGGAGGGGCCTGGACACTGAAGCTTTCTTT.

V usage is TRBV20-1 and J usage is TRBJ2-7; no firm D call. Germline CDR1 reads DFQATT; CDR2 reads SNEGSKA (reference sequence). Between the trimmed V and J ends, which lost 5 bases and 3 bases, there was a span of 23 bases. This CDR3 has 16 residues. CDR3 residues: CSAGIQTRLQYYEQYF. The CDR3 DNA reads as TGCAGTGCTGGTATCCAAACGAGATTACAGTACTACGAGCAGTACTTC.

In this sample, this clonotype turned up many times. The gene calls are TRBV28 and TRBJ2-7; 7 bases align to TRBD2. Trimming at V came to 10 bases and at J to 3 bases, leaving 6 bases not matched to a gene. CDR1 and CDR2 (germline): MDHEN, SYDVKM. The CDR3 has 12 residues. CDR3: CATRDYVYEQYF. DNA of the CDR3: TGTGCCACCAGGGACTACGTCTACGAGCAGTACTTC.

The chain combines TRBV4-1 with TRBJ1-1; D may be TRBD1 (5 bases). The CDR3 is 14 residues long. CDR1 is MGHRA, CDR2 YSYEKL, per germline. Trimming took off 2 bases at V and 6 bases at J, with 13 bases between the two ends. CDR3 protein: CASSQRRVGAEAFF. The CDR3 region has the DNA TGCGCCAGCAGCCAAAGGAGGGTGGGGGCTGAAGCTTTCTTT.

The V gene is TRBV2, the J gene TRBJ1-2; possible D gene TRBD1, 6 bases. This CDR3 contains 12 residues. The germline V gene has CDR1 SNHLY and CDR2 FYNNEI. The V and J ends lost 2 bases and 7 bases respectively, with 8 bases between them. CDR3 DNA: TGTGCCAGCAGTGAAAGGGGGACTGGCTACACCTTC. Residues: CASSERGTGYTF.

The chain joins TRBV6-1 to TRBJ2-1; D possibly uses TRBD1 or TRBD2 (5 bases each). Germline V gives CDR1 MNHNS, CDR2 SASEGT. There are 16 residues in the CDR3. Trimming left V 5 bases short and J 5 bases short, with 19 bases between. This chain's CDR3 is CASSPKMVGDHNEQFF. CDR3 nucleotides: TGTGCCAGCAGTCCAAAAATGGTTGGGGACCACAATGAGCAGTTCTTC.

Remarks on this clonotype: One junction end does not reproduce the germline sequence, and a read error may be involved. The rearrangement joins TRBV7-3 to TRBJ2-7; 11 bases align to TRBD2. Germline V lookup: CDR1 SGHTA, CDR2 FQGTGA. The CDR3 spans 16 residues. The CDR3 spells CASSLTGTSGLYEQHF. In DNA form, the CDR3 reads TGTGCCAGCAGCTTAACCGGGACTAGCGGACTCTACGAGCAGCACTTC.